This TCR beta chain was recovered during a study of response to subunit inactivated influenza vaccine. This CDR3 contains 14 residues. V was pared by 5 bases and J by 6 bases, with 4 bases of the junction left unmatched. MiXCR, run by TCRdb on the RT-PCR reads, gives a single entry per CDR3 protein. The sample lists roughly 160,000 distinct CDR3 sequences, roughly 10% occurring once. The sequence was obtained from a man between 50 and 69 years old who received an inactivated influenza vaccine. The source was CD8+ T cells sorted from PBMCs, collected 23 to 25 months after vaccination. This chain joins TRBV12-3 or TRBV12-4 and TRBJ2-2; TRBD2 matches at 9 bases. The CDR3 region has the DNA TGTGCCAGCAGTGGGACTAGCCGCCCCGGGGAGCTGTTTTTT. This sequence encodes CASSGTSRPGELFF.